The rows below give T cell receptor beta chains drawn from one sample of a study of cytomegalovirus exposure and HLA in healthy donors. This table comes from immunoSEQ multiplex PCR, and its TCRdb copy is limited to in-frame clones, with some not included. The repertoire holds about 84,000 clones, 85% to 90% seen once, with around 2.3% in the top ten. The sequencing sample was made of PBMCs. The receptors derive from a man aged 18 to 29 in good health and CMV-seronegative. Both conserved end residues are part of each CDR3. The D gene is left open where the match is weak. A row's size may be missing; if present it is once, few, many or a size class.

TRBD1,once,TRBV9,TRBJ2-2,CASSVEGAAGELFF,TGTGCCAGCAGCGTAGAGGGGGCGGCCGGGGAGCTGTTTTTT
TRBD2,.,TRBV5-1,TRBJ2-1,CASSSGTSGRAFLRHNEQFF,TGCGCCAGCAGCTCAGGGACTAGCGGGAGGGCTTTTTTGAGACACAATGAGCAGTTCTTC
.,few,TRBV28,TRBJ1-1,CASSLWPQGTEAFF,TGTGCCAGCAGTTTATGGCCCCAGGGGACTGAAGCTTTCTTT
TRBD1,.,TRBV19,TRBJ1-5,CASSKSQGVSNQPQHF,TGTGCCAGTAGTAAGTCGCAGGGGGTTAGCAATCAGCCCCAGCATTTT
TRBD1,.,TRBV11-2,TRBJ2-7,CASSKRTGASYEQYF,TGTGCCAGCAGCAAAAGGACAGGGGCCTCCTACGAGCAGTACTTC
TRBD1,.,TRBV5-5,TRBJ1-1,CASSVRGLGQVGPLNTEAFF,TGTGCCAGCAGCGTCCGAGGATTAGGACAGGTAGGCCCCCTGAACACTGAAGCTTTCTTT
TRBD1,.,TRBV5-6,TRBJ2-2,CASSLGDRGLEELFF,TGTGCCAGCAGCTTGGGAGACAGGGGGTTGGAGGAGCTGTTTTTT
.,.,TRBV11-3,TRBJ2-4,CASSLVLGDIQYF,TGTGCCAGCAGCTTAGTTTTAGGGGACATTCAGTACTTC
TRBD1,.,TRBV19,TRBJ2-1,CASSADRGSYNEQFF,TGTGCCAGTAGTGCCGACAGGGGGTCCTACAATGAGCAGTTCTTC
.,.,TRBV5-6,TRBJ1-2,CASSREGSGYGYTF,TGTGCCAGCAGTCGGGAGGGTAGTGGCTATGGCTACACCTTC
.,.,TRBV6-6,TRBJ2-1,CASRLSGKNNEQFF,TGTGCCAGCAGACTATCGGGGAAAAACAATGAGCAGTTCTTC
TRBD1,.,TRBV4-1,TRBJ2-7,CASSQFTLTGLEQYF,TGCGCCAGCAGCCAGTTTACCCTGACAGGGCTAGAGCAGTACTTC
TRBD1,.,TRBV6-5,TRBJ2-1,CASRVGTGVYNEQFF,TGTGCCAGCAGAGTCGGGACAGGGGTCTACAATGAGCAGTTCTTC
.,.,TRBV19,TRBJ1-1,CASRETGLRTEAFF,TGTGCCAGTAGGGAGACAGGACTCCGCACTGAAGCTTTCTTT
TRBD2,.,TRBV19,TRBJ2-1,CATSTSGRPINEQFF,TGTGCCACCTCGACTAGCGGGAGGCCCATCAATGAGCAGTTCTTC
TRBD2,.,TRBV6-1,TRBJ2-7,CASRRELAGYEQYF,TGTGCCAGCAGGAGGGAGCTAGCGGGCTACGAGCAGTACTTC
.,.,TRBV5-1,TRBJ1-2,CASSLEGRGDYGYTF,TGCGCCAGCAGCTTGGAAGGGCGGGGAGACTATGGCTACACCTTC
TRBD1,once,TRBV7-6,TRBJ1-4,CASSRQGGFEKLFF,TGTGCCAGCAGCCGCCAGGGGGGTTTTGAAAAACTGTTTTTT
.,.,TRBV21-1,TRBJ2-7,CASSKVGDRCYEQYF,TGTGCCAGCAGCAAAGTTGGAGACAGGTGCTACGAGCAGTACTTC
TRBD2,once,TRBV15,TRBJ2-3,CATSRGPGLASTDTQYF,TGTGCCACCAGCAGGGGACCGGGACTAGCTTCCACAGATACGCAGTATTTT
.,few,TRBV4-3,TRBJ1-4,CASSQGRTVLATNEKLFF,TGCGCCAGCAGCCAAGGCCGGACAGTCCTTGCAACTAATGAAAAACTGTTTTTT
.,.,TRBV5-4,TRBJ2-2,CASALRANTGELFF,TGTGCCAGCGCCCTGAGGGCAAACACCGGGGAGCTGTTTTTT
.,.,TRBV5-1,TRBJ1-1,CASSNGVNTEAFF,TGCGCCAGCTCCAACGGGGTGAACACTGAAGCTTTCTTT
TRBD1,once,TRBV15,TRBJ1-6,CATSRAGGVYSPLHF,TGTGCCACCAGCAGGGCAGGGGGCGTTTATTCACCCCTCCACTTT
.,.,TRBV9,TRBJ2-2,CASSVRPAGELFF,TGTGCCAGCAGCGTTCGTCCCGCCGGGGAGCTGTTTTTT
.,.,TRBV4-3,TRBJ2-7,CASSLGDRVAVYEQYF,TGCGCCAGCAGCTTAGGGGATAGGGTGGCAGTCTACGAGCAGTACTTC
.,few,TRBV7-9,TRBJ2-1,CASSARGWGEQFF,TGTGCCAGCAGCGCCAGAGGGTGGGGTGAGCAGTTCTTC
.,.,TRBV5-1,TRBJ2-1,CASSLVPDYNEQFF,TGCGCCAGCAGCTTGGTTCCAGACTACAATGAGCAGTTCTTC
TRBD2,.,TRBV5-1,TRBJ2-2,CASSIAGLNTGELFF,TGCGCCAGCAGCATAGCGGGACTAAACACCGGGGAGCTGTTTTTT
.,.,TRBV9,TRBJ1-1,CASSPQGLAGAEAFF,TGTGCCAGCAGCCCCCAGGGTCTTGCTGGGGCTGAAGCTTTCTTT
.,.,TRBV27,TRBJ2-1,CASSTLNEQFF,TGTGCCAGCAGTACCCTAAATGAGCAGTTCTTC
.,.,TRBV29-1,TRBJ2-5,CSVVRAQETQYF,TGCAGCGTTGTGCGGGCCCAAGAGACCCAGTACTTC
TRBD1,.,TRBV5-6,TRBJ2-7,CASSPDREAYEQYF,TGTGCCAGCAGTCCGGACAGGGAGGCCTACGAGCAGTACTTC
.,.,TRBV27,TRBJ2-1,CASSPLKAVRLGNEQFF,TGTGCCAGCAGTCCGCTCAAGGCAGTAAGACTCGGCAATGAGCAGTTCTTC
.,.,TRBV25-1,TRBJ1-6,CASSESGVGARNPLHF,TGTGCCAGCAGTGAGTCAGGGGTCGGAGCCCGGAATCCCCTCCACTTT
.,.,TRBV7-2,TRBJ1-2,CAGGWESYYGYTF,TGTGCCGGGGGGTGGGAGAGTTACTATGGCTACACCTTC
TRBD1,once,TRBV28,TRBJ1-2,CASRYSGGASIGYTF,TGTGCCAGCAGGTACTCAGGGGGCGCATCGATTGGCTACACCTTC
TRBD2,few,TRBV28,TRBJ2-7,CASSPGLAGTVLREQYF,TGTGCCAGCAGCCCCGGACTAGCGGGAACTGTTCTGCGGGAGCAGTACTTC
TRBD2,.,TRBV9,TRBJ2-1,CASSVDGTSYNEQFF,TGTGCCAGCAGCGTTGACGGGACTAGTTATAATGAGCAGTTCTTC
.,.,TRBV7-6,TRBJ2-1,CASSLGQGIYNEQFF,TGTGCCAGCAGCTTAGGTCAGGGGATCTACAATGAGCAGTTCTTC
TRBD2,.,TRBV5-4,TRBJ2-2,CASSFPASGRASTGELFF,TGTGCCAGCAGCTTCCCCGCTAGCGGGAGGGCAAGCACCGGGGAGCTGTTTTTT
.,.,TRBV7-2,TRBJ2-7,CASSLPGGYEQYF,TGTGCCAGCAGCTTACCTGGAGGCTACGAGCAGTACTTC
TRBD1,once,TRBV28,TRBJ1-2,CASRLDRGYGYTF,TGTGCCAGCAGGCTGGACAGGGGCTATGGCTACACCTTC
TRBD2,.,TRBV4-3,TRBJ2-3,CASSLGLAGTDTQYF,TGCGCCAGCAGTCTTGGACTAGCGGGAACAGATACGCAGTATTTT
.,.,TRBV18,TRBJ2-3,CASSLHRGTDTQYF,TGTGCCAGCTCTCTACACCGGGGCACAGATACGCAGTATTTT
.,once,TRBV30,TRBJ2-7,CAWSVLQGGDEQYF,TGTGCCTGGAGTGTATTGCAGGGAGGCGACGAGCAGTACTTC
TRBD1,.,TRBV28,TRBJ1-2,CASSLMGTGPNRPNYGYTF,TGTGCCAGCAGTTTAATGGGGACAGGACCGAACAGACCTAACTATGGCTACACCTTC
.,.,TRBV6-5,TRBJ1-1,CATKNPGGVIVFF,TGTGCCACCAAGAATCCGGGGGGGGTTATTGTTTTCTTT